Listed below are T cell receptor beta chains from one sample, sequenced in a study of post-analysis software for immune sequencing data. Using its own MiXCR run on the PCR reads, TCRdb lists one record per CDR3 protein. In the table there are almost 700,000 distinct CDR3 sequences, approximately 59% of which are singletons. The sequenced sample consisted of blood. The receptor set was obtained from a girl aged 2-10 years with multiple sclerosis. Each CDR3 is given with its conserved first and last residue. The order of the fields is J gene, V gene, clone size, D gene, CDR3 DNA, CDR3 protein. A D gene is named only where the DNA matches it firmly. Size values are once, few and many counts, or a class for expanded clones, and some rows have none.

j_call: TRBJ1-2
v_call: TRBV10-3
clone_size: .
d_call: .
cdr3_nt: TGTGCCATCAGTGAGGAGACAGCATTTGGCTACACCTTC
cdr3_aa: CAISEETAFGYTF

j_call: TRBJ2-5
v_call: TRBV7-9
clone_size: .
d_call: .
cdr3_nt: TGTGCCAGCAGCCGATTGAGGGGGGGAGCGAAGACCCAGTACTTC
cdr3_aa: CASSRLRGGAKTQYF

j_call: TRBJ2-7
v_call: TRBV12-3/TRBV12-4
clone_size: .
d_call: .
cdr3_nt: TGTGCCAGCAGTTTTAGTACAACCGAGCAGTACTTC
cdr3_aa: CASSFSTTEQYF

j_call: TRBJ2-1
v_call: TRBV20-1
clone_size: .
d_call: TRBD2
cdr3_nt: TGCAGTGCTTCAACCGGGACTAGCGGGAGGGCAGATGAGCAGTTCTTC
cdr3_aa: CSASTGTSGRADEQFF

j_call: TRBJ2-7
v_call: TRBV20-1
clone_size: few
d_call: TRBD2
cdr3_nt: TGCAGTGCTAGGGCCCGGGGAGGGCCCTACGAGCAGTACTTC
cdr3_aa: CSARARGGPYEQYF

j_call: TRBJ2-5
v_call: TRBV6-6
clone_size: .
d_call: TRBD1
cdr3_nt: TGTGCCAGCACCCCTATTGACAGGGGAATTTCGGAGACCCAGTACTTC
cdr3_aa: CASTPIDRGISETQYF

j_call: TRBJ1-2
v_call: TRBV12-3/TRBV12-4
clone_size: .
d_call: .
cdr3_nt: TGTGCCAGCAGTTTGAGGTCGGAGGCTAACTATGGCTACACCTTC
cdr3_aa: CASSLRSEANYGYTF

j_call: TRBJ2-1
v_call: TRBV11-2
clone_size: .
d_call: TRBD1
cdr3_nt: TGTGCCAGCAGCTTAGCTAACCCCGGACAGGGGGCGATCAATGAGCAGTTCTTC
cdr3_aa: CASSLANPGQGAINEQFF

j_call: TRBJ1-2
v_call: TRBV2
clone_size: once
d_call: .
cdr3_nt: TGTGCCAGCAGTGAAGCGGAAACAAGCGCTAAGGGCTACACCTTC
cdr3_aa: CASSEAETSAKGYTF

j_call: TRBJ2-3
v_call: TRBV20-1
clone_size: .
d_call: TRBD2
cdr3_nt: TGCAGTGCTAGAGCGGCAAGGACTAGCGGGGGGCCCACAGATACGCAGTATTTT
cdr3_aa: CSARAARTSGGPTDTQYF

j_call: TRBJ2-1
v_call: TRBV20-1
clone_size: .
d_call: TRBD2
cdr3_nt: TGCAGTGCTACAAGCGGGAGGGCCTACAATGAGCAGTTCTTC
cdr3_aa: CSATSGRAYNEQFF

j_call: TRBJ2-3
v_call: TRBV7-2
clone_size: few
d_call: TRBD2
cdr3_nt: TGTGCCAGCAGCCCCCGAGGGGTAGCGGGGGGGCCCTCAGATACGCAGTATTTT
cdr3_aa: CASSPRGVAGGPSDTQYF

j_call: TRBJ2-1
v_call: TRBV20-1
clone_size: few
d_call: TRBD2
cdr3_nt: TGCAGTGCTAGGACTAGCCCCAGCTCCTACAATGAGCAGTTCTTC
cdr3_aa: CSARTSPSSYNEQFF

j_call: TRBJ1-6
v_call: TRBV7-2
clone_size: .
d_call: .
cdr3_nt: TGTGCCAGCAGCTTAGTAGGAGCCACGGAGGCACCCCTCCACTTT
cdr3_aa: CASSLVGATEAPLHF